The 5 T cell receptor beta chains below come from one sample, sequenced in a study of blood T cell repertoires in COVID-19. Method: immunoSEQ multiplex PCR; TCRdb's copy keeps in-frame clones and lacks some. The sample includes about 120,000 clones, approximately 83% of them seen just once. The sample taken for sequencing was peripheral blood. These receptors were obtained from a man older than 75 with acute or convalescent COVID-19.

This clone appeared once. This chain links TRBV18 with TRBJ2-3; TRBD2 aligns across 7 bases. V lost 0 bases to trimming and J lost 3 bases; unmatched junction nucleotides: 6. The CDR3 runs 16 residues. The germline CDR1 and CDR2 sequences are KGHSH and LQKENI. The CDR3 here is CASSPPIREGTDTQYF. CDR3 nucleotides: TGTGCCAGCTCACCACCGATCAGGGAGGGGACAGATACGCAGTATTTT.

The chain links TRBV6-6 to TRBJ1-1; maybe TRBD1 (6 bases). CDR1 is MNHNY and CDR2 is SVGAGI in the germline V gene (reference sequence). The CDR3 contains 15 residues. Trimming shortened V by 4 bases and J by 5 bases, and 17 bases separated the two germline ends. The CDR3 is CASSLSQGSLTEAFF. The CDR3 region has the DNA TGTGCCAGCAGTTTATCACAGGGTTCTCTGACTGAAGCTTTCTTT.

This clone was observed a handful of times. In nucleotides, the CDR3 is TGTGCCAGCATCACCCGGGACACTAACCGGGCTAACTATGGCTACACCTTC. Amino acid sequence: CASITRDTNRANYGYTF. This chain links TRBV3-1 (or the pseudogene TRBV3-2) with TRBJ1-2; possible D gene TRBD1, 6 bases. Trimming cost V 7 bases and J 0 bases, with 21 bases left between them. Germline values: CDR1 LGHDT, CDR2 YNNKEL (reference sequence). The CDR3 contains 17 residues.

V usage is TRBV7-2 and J usage is TRBJ1-2; TRBD1 matches at 7 bases. The germline CDR1 and CDR2 sequences are SGHTA and FQGNSA. There are 12 residues in the CDR3. V was clipped by 4 bases and J by 7 bases; unmatched bases: 3. The CDR3 spells CASSSDRVGYTF. The CDR3 region has the DNA TGTGCCAGCAGCTCCGACAGGGTTGGCTACACCTTC. Full variable domain (remainder filled in from reference TRBV7-2 and TRBJ1-2): GAGVSQSPSNKVTEKGKDVELRCDPISGHTALYWYRQSLGQGLEFLIYFQGNSAPDKSGLPSDRFSAERTGGSVSTLTIQRTQQEDSAVYLCASSSDRVGYTFGSGTRLTVV.

In its sample, this clone was seen once. The rearrangement uses TRBV6-5 and TRBJ2-7; 12 bases match TRBD2. The CDR3 totals 15 residues. V shed 6 bases, J shed 6 bases, and the junction held 9 bases outside the gene matches. Germline CDR1 reads MNHEY; CDR2 reads SVGAGI. CDR3 in DNA: TGTGCCAGCAGACAAGGACTAGCGGGACGAGGCGAGCAGTACTTC. Translated: CASRQGLAGRGEQYF.